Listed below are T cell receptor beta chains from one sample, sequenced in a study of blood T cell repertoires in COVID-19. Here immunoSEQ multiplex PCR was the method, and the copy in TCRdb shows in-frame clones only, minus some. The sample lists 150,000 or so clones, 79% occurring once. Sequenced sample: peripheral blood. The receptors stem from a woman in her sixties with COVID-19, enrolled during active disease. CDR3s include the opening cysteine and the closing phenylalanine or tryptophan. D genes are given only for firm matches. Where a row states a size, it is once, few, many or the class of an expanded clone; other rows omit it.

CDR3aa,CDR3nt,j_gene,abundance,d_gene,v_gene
CASSSASGGGETQYF,TGTGCCAGCAGTTCCGCGAGCGGGGGGGGAGAGACCCAGTACTTC,TRBJ2-5,NA,TRBD2,TRBV5-4
CASSSGQGVHF,TGTGCCAGCAGTTCAGGACAGGGCGTCCACTTT,TRBJ1-6,NA,TRBD1,TRBV12-3/TRBV12-4
CASSIGLGIDIQYF,TGTGCCAGTAGTATTGGACTAGGGATTGACATTCAGTACTTC,TRBJ2-4,NA,TRBD2,TRBV19
CASYRGGTDTQYF,TGTGCCAGCTATCGGGGGGGCACAGATACGCAGTATTTT,TRBJ2-3,NA,TRBD2,TRBV11-2
CSVEGLVGYNEQFF,TGCAGCGTTGAGGGGCTAGTCGGCTACAATGAGCAGTTCTTC,TRBJ2-1,NA,NA,TRBV29-1
CASSDGAAYNEQFF,TGTGCCAGCAGCGACGGAGCGGCCTACAATGAGCAGTTCTTC,TRBJ2-1,NA,NA,TRBV7-2
CAWRGDRDNPYGYTF,TGTGCCTGGAGGGGGGACAGGGACAACCCCTATGGCTACACCTTC,TRBJ1-2,NA,TRBD1,TRBV30
CASRRTSGPTYEQYF,TGTGCCAGCAGAAGGACTAGCGGGCCGACCTACGAGCAGTACTTC,TRBJ2-7,NA,TRBD2,TRBV6-5
CASSLLQGGNEQFF,TGCGCCAGCAGCTTGTTACAGGGGGGCAATGAGCAGTTCTTC,TRBJ2-1,NA,TRBD1,TRBV5-1
CASSFGLATYEQYF,TGCGCCAGCAGCTTCGGACTGGCAACCTACGAGCAGTACTTC,TRBJ2-7,NA,NA,TRBV5-1
CASSSSTGGNEQFF,TGTGCCAGCAGCTCCTCTACCGGGGGCAATGAGCAGTTCTTC,TRBJ2-1,few,NA,TRBV11-2
CASSLSPLQFF,TGTGCCAGCAGCTTAAGTCCACTGCAGTTCTTC,TRBJ2-1,NA,NA,TRBV7-6
CASMTGTNTGELFF,TGTGCCAGCATGACGGGGACGAACACCGGGGAGCTGTTTTTT,TRBJ2-2,many,NA,TRBV2
CASSLKEDSEAFF,TGCGCCAGCAGCTTGAAAGAGGACAGTGAAGCTTTCTTT,TRBJ1-1,NA,NA,TRBV5-1
CASRDRGIDTQYF,TGTGCCAGCCGCGACAGGGGAATCGATACGCAGTATTTT,TRBJ2-3,NA,TRBD1,TRBV6-5
CASSSQYQETQYF,TGTGCCAGCAGCTCGCAGTACCAAGAGACCCAGTACTTC,TRBJ2-5,NA,NA,TRBV7-9
CASSHHPPQSGDTQYF,TGTGCCAGCAGCCACCACCCCCCGCAATCGGGGGATACGCAGTATTTT,TRBJ2-3,NA,NA,TRBV16
CAISEFHGGQVGTDTQYF,TGTGCCATCAGTGAGTTCCACGGGGGGCAGGTGGGCACAGATACGCAGTATTTT,TRBJ2-3,NA,NA,TRBV10-3
CASSLGLAMETQYF,TGTGCCAGCAGCTTAGGACTAGCAATGGAGACCCAGTACTTC,TRBJ2-5,NA,TRBD2,TRBV7-2
CASSRGRSGELFF,TGTGCCAGCAGCCGGGGGCGGTCCGGGGAGCTGTTTTTT,TRBJ2-2,NA,NA,TRBV3-1/TRBV3-2
CASTRRETQYF,TGTGCCAGCACTCGTCGAGAGACCCAGTACTTC,TRBJ2-5,NA,NA,TRBV6-5
CSVESQTNYGYTF,TGCAGCGTTGAATCCCAAACTAACTATGGCTACACCTTC,TRBJ1-2,few,NA,TRBV29-1
CASSLEKGQGNTEAFF,TGCGCCAGCAGCCTTGAGAAGGGACAGGGGAACACTGAAGCTTTCTTT,TRBJ1-1,few,TRBD1,TRBV5-1
CASSMVSGGSYEQYF,TGTGCCAGTAGTATGGTCTCAGGGGGCTCCTACGAGCAGTACTTC,TRBJ2-7,NA,TRBD1,TRBV19
CASSYLSGPGYTF,TGTGCCAGCAGTTACCTATCAGGGCCCGGCTACACCTTC,TRBJ1-2,few,NA,TRBV6-6
CASSQASTNYGYTF,TGTGCCAGCAGCCAAGCTTCAACAAACTATGGCTACACCTTC,TRBJ1-2,once,NA,TRBV3-1/TRBV3-2
CASSQDLAGTQYF,TGTGCCAGCAGCCAAGATCTTGCCGGTACGCAGTATTTT,TRBJ2-3,NA,NA,TRBV3-1/TRBV3-2
CASRNSVDTQYF,TGTGCCAGTAGGAATTCGGTGGATACGCAGTATTTT,TRBJ2-3,NA,NA,TRBV19
CASSVSGINEKLFF,TGTGCCAGCAGCGTATCCGGGATTAATGAAAAACTGTTTTTT,TRBJ1-4,NA,NA,TRBV9
CASASSSVTEAFF,TGTGCCAGCGCTAGCAGTTCCGTCACTGAAGCTTTCTTT,TRBJ1-1,NA,NA,TRBV28
CASSKGGGANVLTF,TGTGCCAGCAGCAAAGGAGGTGGGGCCAACGTCCTGACTTTC,TRBJ2-6,few,NA,TRBV9
CASSPDRATGELFF,TGTGCCAGCTCACCCGACAGGGCCACCGGGGAGCTGTTTTTT,TRBJ2-2,once,TRBD1,TRBV18
CASVGDRGVGPDTQYF,TGTGCCAGCGTCGGTGACAGGGGAGTCGGTCCAGATACGCAGTATTTT,TRBJ2-3,NA,TRBD1,TRBV6-6